These 4 T cell receptor beta chains came from one sample sequenced in a study of T cell repertoires in cytomegalovirus infection. No antigen is known for these receptors. MiXCR was run by TCRdb on the reads, yielding one entry per CDR3 protein. The sample holds 900,000 to 950,000 distinct CDR3 sequences, roughly 31% seen once. The source was cultured CD8+ T cells from PBMCs, collected from culture after CMV antigen stimulation. The receptors come from a human donor in good health (CMV status not recorded). Some clones in this sample may be carry-over from other donors' samples.

This clonotype was seen only a few times. J is TRBJ2-2 and V is TRBV24-1, with D maybe TRBD1 (5 bases). V dropped 3 bases and J dropped 2 bases, with 12 bases sitting between them. Germline lookup yields CDR1 KGHDR and CDR2 SFDVKD. The CDR3 runs to 16 residues. CDR3 bases: TGTGCCACCAGTGATCCCCTGACAGACAACACCGGGGAGCTGTTTTTT. This sequence encodes CATSDPLTDNTGELFF.

This clonotype was seen more than once but under ten times. V gene TRBV6-1 combines with J gene TRBJ2-1; possible D gene TRBD2, 6 bases. The germline V gene encodes CDR1 MNHNS and CDR2 SASEGT. The CDR3 totals 15 residues. The V and J ends lost 6 bases and 2 bases respectively, with 14 bases between them. This CDR3 reads CASRFIAETYNEQFF. The CDR3 DNA sequence: TGTGCCAGCAGGTTTATAGCGGAAACCTACAATGAGCAGTTCTTC.

This clonotype has more than one count but fewer than ten. J is TRBJ1-6 and V is TRBV4-1, with TRBD1 identical over 9 bases. The CDR3 has 16 amino acids. Per germline, CDR1 MGHRA and CDR2 YSYEKL. The V segment lost 3 bases and the J segment 6 bases; nucleotides outside the gene matches: 6. CDR3 in DNA: TGCGCCAGCAGCCACCGGATACAGGGGGCTAATTCACCCCTCCACTTT. Encoded protein: CASSHRIQGANSPLHF.

At least ten counts were recorded for this clonotype. J is TRBJ2-7 and V is TRBV7-9; D is uncertain. From germline, CDR1 is SEHNR and CDR2 FQNEAQ (reference sequence). CDR3 length: 14 amino acids. Trimming stripped 2 bases from V and 5 bases from J, with 13 bases between. The CDR3 loop reads CASSLKGRIDEQYV. CDR3 in DNA: TGTGCCAGCAGCTTAAAGGGCAGAATAGACGAGCAGTACGTC.